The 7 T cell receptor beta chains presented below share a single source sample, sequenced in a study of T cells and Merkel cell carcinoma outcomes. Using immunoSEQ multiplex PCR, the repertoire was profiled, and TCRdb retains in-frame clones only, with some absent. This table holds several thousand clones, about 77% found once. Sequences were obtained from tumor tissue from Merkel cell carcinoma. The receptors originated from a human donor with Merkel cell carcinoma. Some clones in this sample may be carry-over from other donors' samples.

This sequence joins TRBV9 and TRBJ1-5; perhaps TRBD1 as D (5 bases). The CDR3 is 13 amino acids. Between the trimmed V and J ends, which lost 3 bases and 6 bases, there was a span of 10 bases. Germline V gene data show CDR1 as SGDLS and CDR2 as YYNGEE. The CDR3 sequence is CASSEDGTQPQHF. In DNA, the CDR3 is TGTGCCAGCAGCGAGGACGGGACTCAGCCCCAGCATTTT.

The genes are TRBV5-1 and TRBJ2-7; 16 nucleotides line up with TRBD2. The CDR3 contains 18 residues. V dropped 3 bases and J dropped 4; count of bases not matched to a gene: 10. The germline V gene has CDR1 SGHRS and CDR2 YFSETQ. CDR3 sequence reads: CASSSPGLAGGRLYEQYF. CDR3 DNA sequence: TGCGCCAGCAGCTCACCGGGACTAGCGGGAGGGCGCCTTTACGAGCAGTACTTC. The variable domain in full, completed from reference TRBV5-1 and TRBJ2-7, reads KAGVTQTPRYLIKTRGQQVTLSCSPISGHRSVSWYQQTPGQGLQFLFEYFSETQRNKGNFPGRFSGRQFSNSRSEMNVSTLELGDSALYLCASSSPGLAGGRLYEQYFGPGTRLTVT.

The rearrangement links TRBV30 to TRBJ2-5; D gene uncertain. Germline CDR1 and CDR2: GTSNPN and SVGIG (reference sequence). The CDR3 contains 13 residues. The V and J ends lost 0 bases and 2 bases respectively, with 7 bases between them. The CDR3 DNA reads TGTGCCTGGAGTGTTATGGAACAAGAGACCCAGTACTTC. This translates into CAWSVMEQETQYF.

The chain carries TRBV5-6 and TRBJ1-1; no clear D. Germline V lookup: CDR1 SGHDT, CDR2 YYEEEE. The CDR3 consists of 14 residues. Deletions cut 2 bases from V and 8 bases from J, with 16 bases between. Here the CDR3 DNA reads TGTGCCAGCAGCTTAGGTCCTCTTTCGGGAGAAGCTTTCTTT. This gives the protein CASSLGPLSGEAFF.

The CDR3 DNA follows: TGTGCCATCAGTGAGACTGGGGGTAACTATGGCTACACCTTC. Amino acids: CAISETGGNYGYTF. The rearrangement joins TRBV10-3 to TRBJ1-2; perhaps TRBD1 as D (5 bases). The CDR3 runs to 14 residues. Germline-derived CDR1 and CDR2 are ENHRY and SYGVKD. The V end lost 2 bases, the J end lost 1 base, and 8 bases lay between the germline ends.

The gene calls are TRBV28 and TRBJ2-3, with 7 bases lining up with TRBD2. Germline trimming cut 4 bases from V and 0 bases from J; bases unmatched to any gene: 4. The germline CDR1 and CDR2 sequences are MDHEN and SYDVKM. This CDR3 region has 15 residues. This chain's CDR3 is CASSSYSGSTDTQYF. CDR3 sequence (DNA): TGTGCCAGCAGTTCTTATAGCGGGAGCACAGATACGCAGTATTTT.

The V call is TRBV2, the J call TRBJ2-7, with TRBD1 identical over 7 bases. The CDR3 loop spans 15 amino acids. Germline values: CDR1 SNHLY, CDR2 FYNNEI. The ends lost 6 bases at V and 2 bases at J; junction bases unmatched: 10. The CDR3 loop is CASRDPGTVAYEQYF. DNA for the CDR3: TGTGCCAGCAGAGACCCCGGGACAGTTGCCTACGAGCAGTACTTC.